A selection of T cell receptor beta chains follows, all from one sample in a study of blood T cell repertoires in COVID-19. TCRdb's copy holds only in-frame clones and misses some; the assay was immunoSEQ multiplex PCR. The data hold around 300,000 clones, with 88% observed a single time. What was sequenced was PBMCs or T cells enriched from blood (not recorded which). The receptors were gathered from a man aged 25-45 years who had recovered from COVID-19. Both conserved end residues are part of each CDR3. Each record gives: D gene, clone size, J gene, CDR3 length, V gene, CDR3 protein, CDR3 DNA. D genes are given only for firm matches. A clone size is listed for some rows: how often the clone was seen (once, few, many), or a class if it is expanded.

- | - | TRBJ2-2 | 15 | TRBV11-3 | CASSLQGLNTGELFF | TGTGCCAGCAGCTTACAGGGGCTCAACACCGGGGAGCTGTTTTTT
- | - | TRBJ1-5 | 14 | TRBV10-2 | CASNQGSQNQPQHF | TGCGCCAGCAACCAAGGGAGCCAGAATCAGCCCCAGCATTTT
TRBD1 | - | TRBJ1-3 | 14 | TRBV2 | CASSGAGGGNTIYF | TGTGCCAGCAGTGGGGCAGGGGGTGGAAACACCATATATTTT
TRBD1 | - | TRBJ2-1 | 15 | TRBV11-2 | CASSLGQGAYNEQFF | TGTGCCAGCAGCTTAGGTCAGGGGGCCTACAATGAGCAGTTCTTC
- | - | TRBJ1-4 | 17 | TRBV30 | CAWSVPAGWAGGEKLFF | TGTGCCTGGAGTGTACCGGCAGGGTGGGCTGGAGGGGAAAAACTGTTTTTT
TRBD2 | - | TRBJ2-5 | 14 | TRBV5-1 | CASRRLAGQETQYF | TGCGCCAGCCGACGACTAGCGGGACAAGAGACCCAGTACTTC
- | - | TRBJ2-1 | 13 | TRBV12-3/TRBV12-4 | CASSNRTENEQFF | TGTGCCAGCAGTAACCGGACAGAAAATGAGCAGTTCTTC
TRBD2 | many | TRBJ2-7 | 17 | TRBV7-6 | CASSLGPSSGGTYEQYF | TGTGCCAGCAGCTTAGGCCCCTCTAGCGGGGGTACCTACGAGCAGTACTTC
- | - | TRBJ1-6 | 17 | TRBV7-5 | CARNNYTVRQENSPLHF | TGTGCCAGAAACAACTACACGGTGAGACAGGAAAATTCACCCCTCCACTTT
- | - | TRBJ2-7 | 16 | TRBV18 | CASSPSEGQSSYEQYF | TGTGCCAGCTCACCTTCGGAGGGTCAAAGCTCCTACGAGCAGTACTTC
TRBD2 | - | TRBJ2-3 | 16 | TRBV10-3 | CAISESASGVTDTQYF | TGTGCCATCAGTGAGTCGGCTAGCGGGGTCACAGATACGCAGTATTTT
- | once | TRBJ2-3 | 16 | TRBV13 | CASTSGEVGITDTQYF | TGTGCCAGCACCTCGGGGGAAGTGGGAATCACAGATACGCAGTATTTT
- | - | TRBJ1-5 | 16 | TRBV28 | CASSLNPNRVDQPQHF | TGTGCCAGCAGTTTAAACCCCAACAGGGTAGATCAGCCCCAGCATTTT
TRBD2 | - | TRBJ2-1 | 17 | TRBV7-3 | CASSRLAGGSTYNEQFF | TGTGCCAGCAGCAGACTAGCGGGGGGTTCAACCTACAATGAGCAGTTCTTC
TRBD2 | - | TRBJ2-3 | 16 | TRBV24-1 | CATSDWTSGGSDTQYF | TGTGCCACCAGTGATTGGACTAGCGGGGGGTCAGATACGCAGTATTTT
TRBD1 | - | TRBJ2-5 | 15 | TRBV6-2/TRBV6-3 | CASSDHRGREETQYF | TGTGCCAGCAGTGATCACAGGGGGCGGGAAGAGACCCAGTACTTC
- | - | TRBJ2-1 | 15 | TRBV11-3 | CASSRSGSSYNEQFF | TGTGCCAGCAGCCGAAGCGGGTCCTCCTACAATGAGCAGTTCTTC